Here is one T cell receptor (beta chain) with its context. One base away lies a much larger clone, so this may be a sequencing read error. Without the conserved terminal phenylalanine or tryptophan, this CDR3 likely stems from a read error. The sample is drawn from a study of tumor-infiltrating lymphocytes in primary liver carcinoma. V was cut by 4 bases and J by 0 bases, with 9 bases left in between. The germline CDR1 and CDR2 sequences are ENHRY and SYGVKD. The length of the CDR3 is 14 residues. Starting from around 500 ng of total RNA, TCR beta cDNA was produced with a primer in the constant region. The TCR beta library was amplified through three nested multiplex PCR rounds in a modified ARM-PCR procedure. Researchers ran the first two PCR rounds for 10 cycles each with TRBV1-TRBV30 forward primers and a C-beta reverse primer. TCRdb itself ran the multiplex PCR reads through MiXCR, one entry per CDR3 protein. This table has about 96,000 distinct CDR3 sequences, 55% to 75% appearing once.

From 20-30 mg of unsorted bulk tissue, DNA and RNA were co-extracted together. Subjects presented with primary liver carcinoma managed by surgical resection. The sequence came from a middle-aged man with primary liver carcinoma and hepatitis B virus infection. The chain links TRBV10-3 to TRBJ1-1; no firm D call. Sequenced sample: tumor-adjacent normal liver tissue. The CDR3 here is CAISGNYMNTEAFS. Here the CDR3 DNA reads TGTGCCATCAGTGGCAACTACATGAACACTGAAGCTTTCTCT.